The 30 T cell receptor beta chains in this list originate from one sample, sequenced in a study of cytomegalovirus exposure and HLA in healthy donors. 60 Vbeta and 13 Jbeta primers were used in PCR. Assay used: immunoSEQ multiplex PCR; TCRdb lists only in-frame clones, some missing. The repertoire includes approximately 200,000 clones, approximately 85% of them detected once, and around 1.6% sits in the top ten. Material for sequencing was PBMCs. The receptor set was obtained from a girl under 18 in good health and CMV-seropositive.

In the case of this clone: The same CDR3 also results from other DNA sequences found in this sample. The chain employs TRBV4-3 and TRBJ2-6; the D is unclear. Trimming took 0 bases from V and 0 from J, leaving 6 bases between them. Germline V gene lookup returns CDR1 LGHNA and CDR2 YSLEER. The CDR3 extends over 16 amino acids. The CDR3 loop reads CASSQDLGSGANVLTF. CDR3 sequence (DNA): TGCGCCAGCAGCCAAGATCTAGGCTCTGGGGCCAACGTCCTGACTTTC.

This rearrangement joins TRBV18 to TRBJ2-4; possible D gene TRBD1, 5 bases. The ends were cut back, 3 bases at V and 0 bases at J, with 15 bases in the middle. The CDR3 has 17 amino acids. Germline V gives CDR1 KGHSH, CDR2 LQKENI. Here the CDR3 reads CASSPTGSQVAKNIQYF. The DNA of the CDR3 is TGTGCCAGCTCACCTACCGGGTCACAGGTAGCCAAAAACATTCAGTACTTC. Supplemented by reference TRBV18 and TRBJ2-4, the full variable domain reads NAGVMQNPRHLVRRRGQEARLRCSPMKGHSHVYWYRQLPEEGLKFMVYLQKENIIDESGMPKERFSAEFPKEGPSILRIQQVVRGDSAAYFCASSPTGSQVAKNIQYFGAGTRLSVL.

The chain joins TRBV9 to TRBJ2-3, with 9 bases lining up with TRBD2. Germline lookup yields CDR1 SGDLS and CDR2 YYNGEE. The CDR3 is 16 residues long. V gave up 1 base and J gave up 1 base; unmatched junction bases: 4. CDR3 in amino acids: CASSVWAGGGTDTQYF. The CDR3 DNA reads TGTGCCAGCAGCGTATGGGCGGGGGGGGGCACAGATACGCAGTATTTT. Full variable domain (remainder filled in from reference TRBV9 and TRBJ2-3): DSGVTQTPKHLITATGQRVTLRCSPRSGDLSVYWYQQSLDQGLQFLIQYYNGEERAKGNILERFSAQQFPDLHSELNLSSLELGDSALYFCASSVWAGGGTDTQYFGPGTRLTVL.

This clone turned up a few times. The CDR3 nucleotides are TGCGCCAGCAGCCAGGGACAGGGGAACTACGAGCAGTACTTC. Residues: CASSQGQGNYEQYF. The chain combines TRBV4-1 with TRBJ2-7; 10 bases fit TRBD1. This CDR3 region has 14 residues. Unmatched junction bases numbered 2, after V lost 3 bases and J lost 3 bases. Germline lookup yields CDR1 MGHRA and CDR2 YSYEKL.

DNA for the CDR3: TGTGCCAGCAGTGCTCTAGCGAACACCGGGGAGCTGTTTTTT. Translated, it gives CASSALANTGELFF. The chain couples TRBV6-1 to TRBJ2-2; D unclear. Trimming shortened V by 4 bases and J by 0 bases, and 6 bases separated the two germline ends. The CDR3 sequence is 14 residues long. Germline V gene lookup returns CDR1 MNHNS and CDR2 SASEGT.

V is TRBV6-5 and J is TRBJ1-1; maybe TRBD1 (5 bases). V was clipped by 8 bases and J by 10 bases, with 17 bases between them. This CDR3 is built from 12 residues. Germline CDR1 is MNHEY and CDR2 is SVGAGI. DNA for the CDR3: TGTGCCAGCGCTCCGGACGGCGGGGGAGCTTTCTTT. It specifies CASAPDGGGAFF.

The V call is TRBV9, the J call TRBJ1-2; the D gene is possibly TRBD1 (6 bases). The CDR3 contains 16 residues. The V end lost 3 bases, the J end lost 4 bases, and 19 bases lay between the germline ends. Per the germline V gene, CDR1 is SGDLS and CDR2 is YYNGEE. In DNA, the CDR3 is TGTGCCAGCAGCGGGGCGGACAGTATATCTGCCTATGGCTACACCTTC. Its protein product is CASSGADSISAYGYTF.

The V and J genes are TRBV7-8 and TRBJ2-1; a possible D gene is TRBD1 (5 bases). CDR1 and CDR2 from the germline V gene are SGHVS and FQNEAQ. CDR3 length: 14 amino acids. V was cut by 1 base and J by 6 bases, with 10 bases left in between. The CDR3 loop is CASSLVGPGNEQFF. The CDR3 region has the DNA TGTGCCAGCAGCTTAGTGGGGCCCGGCAATGAGCAGTTCTTC.

The chain combines TRBV10-1 with TRBJ1-5, with D unclear. V was shortened by 3 bases and J by 4 bases, with 7 bases between the two germline ends. The CDR3 runs 13 residues. Per the germline V gene, CDR1 is WNHNN and CDR2 is SYGVQD (reference sequence). CDR3: CASSDNSNQPQHF. The CDR3 nucleotides are TGCGCCAGCAGTGATAACAGTAATCAGCCCCAGCATTTT.

The rearrangement joins TRBV7-4 to TRBJ1-1, with D possibly being TRBD1 (5 bases). The V gene lost 1 base and the J gene lost 2 bases, with 8 bases spanning the gap. This CDR3 spans 14 amino acids. Germline values: CDR1 SGHVT, CDR2 SQSDAQ. The CDR3 spells CASSLGGGNTEAFF. CDR3 coding DNA: TGTGCCAGCAGCTTAGGGGGGGGAAACACTGAAGCTTTCTTT.

This chain connects TRBV6-6 to TRBJ2-3; 8 positions agree with TRBD1. In germline, CDR1 is MNHNY, CDR2 SVGAGI (reference sequence). Trimming at V came to 2 bases and at J to 5 bases, leaving 3 bases not matched to a gene. This CDR3 comprises 14 residues. CDR3 loop: CASSYIGTGDTQYF. DNA for the CDR3: TGTGCCAGCAGTTACATAGGGACAGGAGATACGCAGTATTTT.

This clone appeared once. The chain's CDR3 is CASSTKTGLGTEAFF. CDR3 bases: TGTGCCAGCAGTACCAAAACAGGCCTGGGCACTGAAGCTTTCTTT. The V gene is TRBV6-6, the J gene TRBJ1-1; D may be TRBD1 (5 bases). V was cut by 5 bases and J by 4 bases, with 17 bases left in between. The CDR3 covers 15 residues. The germline CDR1 and CDR2 sequences are MNHNY and SVGAGI (reference sequence).

This chain uses TRBV29-1 with TRBJ1-1; 9 nucleotides agree with TRBD1. Looked up from germline, CDR1 is SQVTM and CDR2 is ANQGSEA. The V and J ends lost 2 bases and 6 bases, in that order; junction bases with no gene match: 19. The length of the CDR3 is 18 residues. The CDR3 loop reads CSVESPSDRGQAVAEAFF. The CDR3 DNA sequence: TGCAGCGTTGAAAGTCCCTCGGACAGGGGACAGGCAGTTGCTGAAGCTTTCTTT.

CDR3 loop: CASSWGPLSEQYF. The CDR3 coding sequence is TGTGCCAGCAGTTGGGGGCCTCTTTCCGAGCAGTACTTC. The chain carries TRBV6-5 and TRBJ2-7, with a tentative D call TRBD1 (6 bases). V shed 4 bases and J shed 6 bases, with 13 bases lying between them. CDR3 size: 13 residues. Germline V gene data show CDR1 as MNHEY and CDR2 as SVGAGI.

V usage is TRBV6-1 and J usage is TRBJ2-5; 11 bases are a match to TRBD1. This CDR3 has 17 amino acids. J lost 5 bases, V lost 1 base, and 9 bases had no gene match. Germline lookup yields CDR1 MNHNS and CDR2 SASEGT. This chain's CDR3 is CASSEGGGQGVRETQYF. The DNA for the CDR3 is TGTGCCAGCAGTGAAGGGGGGGGACAGGGGGTAAGGGAGACCCAGTACTTC.

This clone showed up just once. The junction departs from the called germline gene at one end, perhaps through a read error. Different DNA sequences within this sample yield the same CDR3. This chain connects TRBV15 to TRBJ2-3, with 10 bases identical to TRBD2. Germline V gives CDR1 LNHNV, CDR2 YYDKDF (reference sequence). The CDR3 covers 14 residues. The CDR3 loop is CATGLAGGVDTQYF. CDR3 DNA sequence: TGCGCCACGGGATTAGCGGGGGGCGTAGATACGCAGTATTTT.

The chain combines TRBV5-1 with TRBJ2-5; TRBD2 is a possible D gene (5 bases). Germline V gives CDR1 SGHRS, CDR2 YFSETQ. This CDR3 comprises 15 residues. Trimming left V 1 base short and J 3 bases short, with 13 bases between. The CDR3 bases are TGCGCCAGCAGCTTGCGACGACTACAAGAAGAGACCCAGTACTTC. It encodes CASSLRRLQEETQYF.

This sequence joins TRBV5-5 and TRBJ1-6; D is ambiguous. Trimming shortened V by 2 bases and J by 0 bases, and 6 bases separated the two germline ends. The CDR3 extends over 15 amino acids. CDR1 and CDR2 from the germline V gene are SGHKS and YYEKEE (reference sequence). This CDR3 is CASSLVSSYNSPLHF. As DNA, the CDR3 is TGTGCCAGCAGCTTAGTCAGCTCCTATAATTCACCCCTCCACTTT.

The chain combines TRBV2 with TRBJ1-3; TRBD1 might be the D (5 bases). Trimming shortened V by 6 bases and J by 11 bases, and 20 bases separated the two germline ends. Germline V gene lookup returns CDR1 SNHLY and CDR2 FYNNEI. The CDR3 is 14 amino acids. The CDR3 loop is CASRGTAIATAIYF. Here the CDR3 DNA reads TGTGCCAGCAGGGGGACTGCCATCGCGACCGCCATATATTTT. Drawing the rest from reference TRBV2 and TRBJ1-3, the complete variable domain is EPEVTQTPSHQVTQMGQEVILRCVPISNHLYFYWYRQILGQKVEFLVSFYNNEISEKSEIFDDQFSVERPDGSNFTLKIRSTKLEDSAMYFCASRGTAIATAIYFGEGSWLTVV.

The chain couples TRBV19 to TRBJ2-7; 7 nucleotides match TRBD2. CDR3 length equals 15 residues. Germline CDR1 LNHDA, CDR2 SQIVND (reference sequence). V lost 5 bases and J lost 0; bases outside the gene matches: 7. The CDR3 reads CASSFNGGSSYEQYF. In nucleotides, the CDR3 is TGTGCCAGTAGTTTCAACGGGGGGAGCTCCTACGAGCAGTACTTC. Based on the CDR3 plus reference TRBV19 and TRBJ2-7, the full variable domain is DGGITQSPKYLFRKEGQNVTLSCEQNLNHDAMYWYRQDPGQGLRLIYYSQIVNDFQKGDIAEGYSVSREKKESFPLTVTSAQKNPTAFYLCASSFNGGSSYEQYFGPGTRLTVT.

This clone was counted a few times. The V and J genes are TRBV5-1 and TRBJ2-7; 8 nucleotides agree with TRBD2. In germline, CDR1 is SGHRS, CDR2 YFSETQ. Losses at the gene ends were 0 bases for V and 2 bases for J; bases not matched to a gene: 7. The CDR3 is 16 amino acids. CDR3 in amino acids: CASSLALPGLAYEQYF. The CDR3 DNA reads as TGCGCCAGCAGCTTGGCCCTCCCGGGACTAGCCTACGAGCAGTACTTC.

The chain employs TRBV4-3 and TRBJ2-7, with a possible D match to TRBD2 (5 bases). With 2 bases removed from V and 7 bases from J, the gap between germline ends came to 9 bases. Germline assignment: CDR1 LGHNA and CDR2 YSLEER. CDR3 size: 12 residues. The CDR3 sequence is CASSQLTGEQYF. DNA for the CDR3: TGCGCCAGCAGCCAATTGACGGGGGAGCAGTACTTC.

This clone was detected once. V and J are TRBV4-1 and TRBJ2-3; D perhaps matches TRBD1 (6 bases). This CDR3 comprises 16 residues. In germline, CDR1 is MGHRA, CDR2 YSYEKL. Between the trimmed V and J ends, which lost 2 bases and 0 bases, there was a span of 12 bases. In DNA form, the CDR3 reads TGCGCCAGCAGCCAACCGCAGGGGCCTAGCACAGATACGCAGTATTTT. Encoded protein: CASSQPQGPSTDTQYF.

This chain joins TRBV5-6 and TRBJ2-3; 9 bases fit TRBD2. V lost 4 bases to trimming and J lost 2 bases; unmatched junction nucleotides: 8. This CDR3 spans 16 amino acids. Germline values: CDR1 SGHDT, CDR2 YYEEEE. The CDR3 nucleotides are TGTGCCAGCAGCCAAGCGGGGGGATACTTCACAGATACGCAGTATTTT. The encoded protein is CASSQAGGYFTDTQYF. The variable domain in full, with the rest retrieved from reference TRBV5-6 and TRBJ2-3, is DAGVTQSPTHLIKTRGQQVTLRCSPKSGHDTVSWYQQALGQGPQFIFQYYEEEERQRGNFPDRFSGHQFPNYSSELNVNALLLGDSALYLCASSQAGGYFTDTQYFGPGTRLTVL.

The chain uses TRBV2 and TRBJ1-1; 9 bases are a match to TRBD1. V gave up 2 bases and J gave up 4 bases; unmatched junction bases: 11. The V gene's germline CDR1 is SNHLY and CDR2 FYNNEI. The CDR3 covers 17 residues. The CDR3 region is CASSEFPGQGSTTEAFF. DNA of the CDR3: TGTGCCAGCAGTGAATTTCCGGGACAGGGCTCTACCACTGAAGCTTTCTTT.

The chain links TRBV9 to TRBJ2-7; 8 nucleotides line up with TRBD1. Trimming at V came to 2 bases and at J to 1 base, leaving 5 bases not matched to a gene. CDR1 and CDR2 from the germline V gene are SGDLS and YYNGEE. There are 15 residues in the CDR3. CDR3 coding DNA: TGTGCCAGCAGCGTGTCTGGACAGGGTTCCTACGAGCAGTACTTC. Translation: CASSVSGQGSYEQYF.

Only a few counts were recorded for this clone. This sequence joins TRBV19 and TRBJ1-5; 7 bases match TRBD1. The CDR3 has 15 amino acids. Germline values: CDR1 LNHDA, CDR2 SQIVND (reference sequence). V lost 5 bases, J lost 1 base, and 5 bases stayed unmatched. The CDR3 spells CASSVTGVSNQPQHF. In nucleotides, the CDR3 is TGTGCCAGTAGTGTAACAGGGGTGAGCAATCAGCCCCAGCATTTT.

The rearrangement links TRBV6-5 to TRBJ2-5; TRBD1 matches 8 bases. The germline gives CDR1 MNHEY, CDR2 SVGAGI. CDR3 length equals 15 residues. Trimming removed 6 bases from V and 1 base from J; junction bases left unmatched: 7. The CDR3 region has the DNA TGTGCCAGCAGACCTAACAGGGGGTTCCAAGAGACCCAGTACTTC. This translates into CASRPNRGFQETQYF.

V usage is TRBV7-9 and J usage is TRBJ2-3, with D unresolved. In germline, CDR1 is SEHNR, CDR2 FQNEAQ (reference sequence). V lost 4 bases to trimming and J lost 2 bases, with 19 bases between them. This CDR3 is built from 17 residues. This CDR3 is CASSSGFLGGITDTQYF. The CDR3 DNA reads TGTGCCAGCAGCTCCGGTTTTCTCGGCGGAATCACAGATACGCAGTATTTT.

This chain joins TRBV6-5 and TRBJ2-7; possible D gene TRBD1, 6 bases. The CDR3 totals 13 residues. Germline CDR1 MNHEY, CDR2 SVGAGI. V lost 5 bases and J lost 1, with 9 bases in between. CDR3 nucleotides: TGTGCCAGCAGTACAGGGCCATCCTACGAGCAGTACTTC. Translating it yields CASSTGPSYEQYF.